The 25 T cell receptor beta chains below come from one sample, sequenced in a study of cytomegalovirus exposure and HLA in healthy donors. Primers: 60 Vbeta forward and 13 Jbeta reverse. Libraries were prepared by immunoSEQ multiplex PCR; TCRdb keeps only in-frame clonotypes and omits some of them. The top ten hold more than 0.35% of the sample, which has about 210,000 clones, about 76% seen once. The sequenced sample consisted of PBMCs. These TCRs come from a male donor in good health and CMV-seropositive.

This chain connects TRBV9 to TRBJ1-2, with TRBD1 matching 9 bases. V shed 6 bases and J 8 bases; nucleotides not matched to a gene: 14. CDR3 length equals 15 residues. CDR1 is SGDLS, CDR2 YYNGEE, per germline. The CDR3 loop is CASTPGGQGGQGYTF. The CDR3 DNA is TGTGCCAGCACCCCAGGGGGACAGGGAGGCCAAGGCTACACCTTC.

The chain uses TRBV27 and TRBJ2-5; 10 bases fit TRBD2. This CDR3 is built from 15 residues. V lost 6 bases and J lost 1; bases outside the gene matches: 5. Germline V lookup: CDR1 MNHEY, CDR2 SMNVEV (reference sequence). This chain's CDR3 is CASSRTSGLQETQYF. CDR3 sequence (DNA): TGTGCCAGCAGCAGGACTAGCGGCCTCCAAGAGACCCAGTACTTC.

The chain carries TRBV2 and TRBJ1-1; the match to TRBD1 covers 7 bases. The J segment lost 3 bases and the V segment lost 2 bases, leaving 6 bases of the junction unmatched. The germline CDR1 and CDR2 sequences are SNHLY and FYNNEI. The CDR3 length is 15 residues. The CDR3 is CASSERTGRYTEAFF. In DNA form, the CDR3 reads TGTGCCAGCAGTGAACGGACAGGAAGGTACACTGAAGCTTTCTTT.

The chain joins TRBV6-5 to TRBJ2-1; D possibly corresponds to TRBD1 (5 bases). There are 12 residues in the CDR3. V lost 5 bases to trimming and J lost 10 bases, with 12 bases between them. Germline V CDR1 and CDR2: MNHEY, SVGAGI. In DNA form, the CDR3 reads TGTGCCAGCAGTCTCTTAGCAGGGGAGCAGTTCTTC. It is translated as CASSLLAGEQFF.

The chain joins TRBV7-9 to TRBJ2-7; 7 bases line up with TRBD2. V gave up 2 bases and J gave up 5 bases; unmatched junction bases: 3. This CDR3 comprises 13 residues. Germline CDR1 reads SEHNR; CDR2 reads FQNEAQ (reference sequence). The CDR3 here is CASSLYGGNEQYF. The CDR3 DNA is TGTGCCAGCAGCTTATACGGGGGGAACGAGCAGTACTTC.

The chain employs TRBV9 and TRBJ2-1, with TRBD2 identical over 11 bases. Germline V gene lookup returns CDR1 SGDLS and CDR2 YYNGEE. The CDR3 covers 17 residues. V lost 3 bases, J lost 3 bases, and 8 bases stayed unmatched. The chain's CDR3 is CASSATSGRWGYNEQFF. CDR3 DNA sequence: TGTGCCAGCAGCGCCACTAGCGGGAGATGGGGCTACAATGAGCAGTTCTTC.

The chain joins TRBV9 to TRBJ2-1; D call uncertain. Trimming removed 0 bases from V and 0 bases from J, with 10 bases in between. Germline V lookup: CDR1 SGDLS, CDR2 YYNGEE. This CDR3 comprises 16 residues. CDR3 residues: CASSVDAISSYNEQFF. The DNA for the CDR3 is TGTGCCAGCAGCGTAGACGCTATTAGCTCCTACAATGAGCAGTTCTTC.

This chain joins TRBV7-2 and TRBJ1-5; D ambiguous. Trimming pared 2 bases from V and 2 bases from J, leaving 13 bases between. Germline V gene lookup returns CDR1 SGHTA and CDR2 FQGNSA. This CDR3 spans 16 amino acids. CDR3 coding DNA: TGTGCCAGCAGCTTAAACGGAGTGAGTGGCAATCAGCCCCAGCATTTT. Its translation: CASSLNGVSGNQPQHF.

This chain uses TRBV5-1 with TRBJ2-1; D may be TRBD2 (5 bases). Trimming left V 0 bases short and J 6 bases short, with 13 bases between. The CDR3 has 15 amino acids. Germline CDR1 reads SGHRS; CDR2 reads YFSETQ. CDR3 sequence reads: CASSLESSRFNEQFF. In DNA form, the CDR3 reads TGCGCCAGCAGCTTGGAATCTAGCAGGTTCAATGAGCAGTTCTTC. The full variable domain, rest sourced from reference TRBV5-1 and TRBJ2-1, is KAGVTQTPRYLIKTRGQQVTLSCSPISGHRSVSWYQQTPGQGLQFLFEYFSETQRNKGNFPGRFSGRQFSNSRSEMNVSTLELGDSALYLCASSLESSRFNEQFFGPGTRLTVL.

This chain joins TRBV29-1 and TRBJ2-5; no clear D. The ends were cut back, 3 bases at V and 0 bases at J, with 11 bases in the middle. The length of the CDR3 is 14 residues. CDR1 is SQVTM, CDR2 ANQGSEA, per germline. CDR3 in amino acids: CSVDPRDNQETQYF. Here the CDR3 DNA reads TGCAGCGTTGATCCCAGAGACAACCAAGAGACCCAGTACTTC.

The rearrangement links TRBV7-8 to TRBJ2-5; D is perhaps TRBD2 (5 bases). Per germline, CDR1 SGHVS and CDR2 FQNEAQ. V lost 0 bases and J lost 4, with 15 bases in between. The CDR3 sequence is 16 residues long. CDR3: CASSLAGRSAGETQYF. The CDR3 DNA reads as TGTGCCAGCAGCTTAGCGGGGAGAAGCGCGGGAGAGACCCAGTACTTC.

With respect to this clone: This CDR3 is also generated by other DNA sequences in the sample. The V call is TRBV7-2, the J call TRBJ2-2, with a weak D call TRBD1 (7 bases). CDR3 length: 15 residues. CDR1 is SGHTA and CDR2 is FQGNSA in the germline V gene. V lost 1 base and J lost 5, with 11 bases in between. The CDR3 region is CASSLDRGGTGELFF. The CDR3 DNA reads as TGTGCCAGCAGCTTAGACAGGGGAGGAACCGGGGAGCTGTTTTTT.

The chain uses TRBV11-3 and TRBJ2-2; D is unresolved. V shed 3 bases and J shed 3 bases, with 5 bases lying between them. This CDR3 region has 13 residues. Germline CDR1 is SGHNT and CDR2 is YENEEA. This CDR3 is CASSLWHTGELFF. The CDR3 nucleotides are TGTGCCAGCAGCTTGTGGCACACCGGGGAGCTGTTTTTT.

CDR3 in amino acids: CASSSGGGPQHF. The CDR3 DNA reads as TGTGCCAGCAGCTCAGGGGGAGGACCCCAGCATTTT. The V and J genes are TRBV11-2 and TRBJ1-5; 7 bases are shared with TRBD1. V lost 4 bases, J lost 10 bases, and 4 bases stayed unmatched. CDR3 length: 12 residues. The germline V gene encodes CDR1 SGHAT and CDR2 FQNNGV. Looking up the rest from reference TRBV11-2 and TRBJ1-5 gives the full variable domain: EAGVAQSPRYKIIEKRQSVAFWCNPISGHATLYWYQQILGQGPKLLIQFQNNGVVDDSQLPKDRFSAERLKGVDSTLKIQPAKLEDSAVYLCASSSGGGPQHFGDGTRLSIL.

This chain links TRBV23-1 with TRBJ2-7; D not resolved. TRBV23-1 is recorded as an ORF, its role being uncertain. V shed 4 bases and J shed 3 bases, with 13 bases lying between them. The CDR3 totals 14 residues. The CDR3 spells CASSLKRVGYEQYF. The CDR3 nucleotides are TGCGCCAGCAGTCTTAAGCGAGTGGGCTACGAGCAGTACTTC.

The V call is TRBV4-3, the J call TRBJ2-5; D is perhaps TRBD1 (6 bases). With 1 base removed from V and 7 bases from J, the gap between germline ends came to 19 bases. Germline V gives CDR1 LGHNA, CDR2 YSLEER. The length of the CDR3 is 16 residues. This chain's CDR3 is CASSQGMTGLDPTQYF. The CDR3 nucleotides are TGCGCCAGCAGCCAAGGAATGACAGGACTGGACCCGACCCAGTACTTC.

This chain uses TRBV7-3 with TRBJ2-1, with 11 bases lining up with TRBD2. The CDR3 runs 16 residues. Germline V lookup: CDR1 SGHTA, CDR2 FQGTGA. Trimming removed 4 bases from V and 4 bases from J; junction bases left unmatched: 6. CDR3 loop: CASSSLAGGDYNEQFF. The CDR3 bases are TGTGCCAGCAGCTCTTTAGCGGGGGGGGATTACAATGAGCAGTTCTTC.

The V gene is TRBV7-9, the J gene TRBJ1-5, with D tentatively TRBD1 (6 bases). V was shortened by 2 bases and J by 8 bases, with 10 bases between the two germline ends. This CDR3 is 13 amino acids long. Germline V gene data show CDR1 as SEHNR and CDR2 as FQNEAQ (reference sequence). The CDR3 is CASSLTGIEPQHF. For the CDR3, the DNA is TGTGCCAGCAGCTTAACAGGGATTGAGCCCCAGCATTTT. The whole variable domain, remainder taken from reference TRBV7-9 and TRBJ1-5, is DTGVSQNPRHKITKRGQNVTFRCDPISEHNRLYWYRQTLGQGPEFLTYFQNEAQLEKSRLLSDRFSAERPKGSFSTLEIQRTEQGDSAMYLCASSLTGIEPQHFGDGTRLSIL.

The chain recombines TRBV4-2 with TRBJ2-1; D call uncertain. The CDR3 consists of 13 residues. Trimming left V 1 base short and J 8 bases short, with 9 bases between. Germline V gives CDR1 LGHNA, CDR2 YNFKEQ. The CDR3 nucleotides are TGTGCCAGCAGCCAAGGTCCCAGTGATGAGCAGTTCTTC. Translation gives CASSQGPSDEQFF.

DNA of the CDR3: TGTGCCAGCAGTGAGGCATTTGTTAGCAATCAGCCCCAGCATTTT. This translates into CASSEAFVSNQPQHF. This sequence joins TRBV2 and TRBJ1-5; unclear D gene. V shed 3 bases and J shed 0 bases, with 9 bases lying between them. Germline loops: CDR1 SNHLY, CDR2 FYNNEI. This CDR3 has 15 amino acids.

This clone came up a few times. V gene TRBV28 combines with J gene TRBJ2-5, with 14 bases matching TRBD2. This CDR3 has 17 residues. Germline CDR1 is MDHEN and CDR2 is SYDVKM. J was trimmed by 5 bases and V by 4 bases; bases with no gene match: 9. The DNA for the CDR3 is TGTGCCAGCAGTTCCCCGGGACTAGCGGGAGTAGATGAGACCCAGTACTTC. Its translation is CASSSPGLAGVDETQYF.

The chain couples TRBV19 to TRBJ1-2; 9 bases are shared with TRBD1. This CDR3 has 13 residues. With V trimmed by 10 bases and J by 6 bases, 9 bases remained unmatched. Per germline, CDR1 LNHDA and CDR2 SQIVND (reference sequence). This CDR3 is CATSDRGVHGYTF. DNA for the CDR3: TGTGCCACTTCGGACAGGGGAGTCCATGGCTACACCTTC.

CDR3 residues: CASSVGDLSNQPQHF. Written as DNA, the CDR3 is TGTGCCAGCAGCGTAGGAGATCTTAGCAATCAGCCCCAGCATTTT. This chain joins TRBV9 and TRBJ1-5; D ambiguous. Trimming pared 0 bases from V and 0 bases from J, leaving 7 bases between. Germline loops: CDR1 SGDLS, CDR2 YYNGEE. The CDR3 loop spans 15 amino acids. The variable domain in full, completed from reference TRBV9 and TRBJ1-5, reads DSGVTQTPKHLITATGQRVTLRCSPRSGDLSVYWYQQSLDQGLQFLIQYYNGEERAKGNILERFSAQQFPDLHSELNLSSLELGDSALYFCASSVGDLSNQPQHFGDGTRLSIL.

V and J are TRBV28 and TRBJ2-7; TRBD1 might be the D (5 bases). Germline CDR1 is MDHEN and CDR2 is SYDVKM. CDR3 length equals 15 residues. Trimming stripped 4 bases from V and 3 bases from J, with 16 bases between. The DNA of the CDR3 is TGTGCCAGCAGTTCAGGGTCTGGGATCATCTACGAGCAGTACTTC. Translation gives CASSSGSGIIYEQYF. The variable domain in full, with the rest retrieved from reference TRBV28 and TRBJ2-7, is DVKVTQSSRYLVKRTGEKVFLECVQDMDHENMFWYRQDPGLGLRLIYFSYDVKMKEKGDIPEGYSVSREKKERFSLILESASTNQTSMYLCASSSGSGIIYEQYFGPGTRLTVT.

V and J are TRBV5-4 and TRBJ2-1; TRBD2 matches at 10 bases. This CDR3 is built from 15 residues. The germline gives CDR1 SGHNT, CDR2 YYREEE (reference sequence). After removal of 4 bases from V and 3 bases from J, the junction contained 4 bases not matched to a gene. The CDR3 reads CASSVPSGGYNEQFF. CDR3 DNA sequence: TGTGCCAGCAGCGTCCCTAGCGGGGGCTACAATGAGCAGTTCTTC.